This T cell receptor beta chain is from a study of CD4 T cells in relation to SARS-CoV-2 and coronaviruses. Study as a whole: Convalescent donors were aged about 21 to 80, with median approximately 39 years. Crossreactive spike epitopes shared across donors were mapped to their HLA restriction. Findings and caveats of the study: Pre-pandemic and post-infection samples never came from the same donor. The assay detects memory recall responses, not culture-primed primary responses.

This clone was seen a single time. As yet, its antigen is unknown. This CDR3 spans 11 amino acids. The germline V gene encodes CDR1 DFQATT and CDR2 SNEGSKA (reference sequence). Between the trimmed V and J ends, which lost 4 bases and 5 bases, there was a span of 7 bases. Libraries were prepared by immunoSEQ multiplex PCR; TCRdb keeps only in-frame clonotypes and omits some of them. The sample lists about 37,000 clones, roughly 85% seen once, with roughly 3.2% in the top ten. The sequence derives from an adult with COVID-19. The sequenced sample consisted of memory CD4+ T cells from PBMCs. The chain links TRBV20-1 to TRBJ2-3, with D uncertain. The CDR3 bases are TGCAGTGCTACCACCGGAGATACGCAGTATTTT. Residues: CSATTGDTQYF.